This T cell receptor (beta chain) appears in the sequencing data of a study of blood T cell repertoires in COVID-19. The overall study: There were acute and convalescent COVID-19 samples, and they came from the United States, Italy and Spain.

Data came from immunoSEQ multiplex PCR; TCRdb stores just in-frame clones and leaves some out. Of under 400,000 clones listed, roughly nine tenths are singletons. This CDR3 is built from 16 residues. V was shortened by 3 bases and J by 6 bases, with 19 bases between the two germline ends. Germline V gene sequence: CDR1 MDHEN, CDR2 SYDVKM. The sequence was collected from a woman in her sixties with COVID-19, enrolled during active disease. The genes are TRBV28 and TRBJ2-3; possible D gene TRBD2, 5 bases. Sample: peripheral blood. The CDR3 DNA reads TGTGCCAGCAGTTTCCGGGGAAACCACGGGCAGGATACGCAGTATTTT. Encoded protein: CASSFRGNHGQDTQYF.